The following is a TCR beta chain sequence with its context. Its antigen is unknown. No qualities accompany the bases; no much larger clone lies one base away. One collaborating source in Seattle enrolled patients while the patients were actively infected and followed the patients over time throughout the course of disease. Whole blood was collected in K2EDTA tubes by collaborating institutions according to the institutions' own protocols. Collaborator samples were shipped for TCRbeta analysis as frozen whole blood, isolated PBMCs, or DNA extracted from either sample type. The record originates from a study of blood T cell repertoires in COVID-19 (dated by TCRdb to about 2020). For context, the study as a whole: The collaborator samples originated in the United States, Italy and Spain and spanned the acute and convalescent phases of COVID-19. The material from the prospective study consisted of cDNA or gDNA derived from T cells, B-cell-depleted T cells, or PBMCs. Subjects who had been exposed to COVID-19, were actively infected with it, or had recovered from it provided the deeply sampled blood TCRbeta repertoires that made up the dataset. The repertoires were released in a freely available public database meant as a resource for research on the immune response to SARS-CoV-2. Samples came from the ongoing ImmuneRACE study (first 160 participants) plus 1,254 subjects from 6 global collaborators. Sample metadata almost always included a de-identified subject ID, COVID-19 status, age in years and sex. HLA class I and class II types, where available, came from metadata supplied by the sample provider rather than from assay-based typing. The paper's findings and limits, for the study overall: Clinical and demographic metadata were provided uncurated, with the amount varying by source and participant.

The immunoSEQ Assay, a bias-controlled multiplex PCR, was used to amplify TCRbeta CDR3 regions from genomic DNA. The authors' pipeline ran thus. Nucleated cell counts per sample were estimated from amplification of reference gene primers within the assay. To quantify the absolute abundance of each unique TCRbeta CDR3 rearrangement, sequence reads were collapsed and filtered. Productive Simpson clonality was computed per sample as the square root of Simpson's diversity index over productive rearrangements. TCRdb took this table from immuneACCESS and kept in-frame rearrangements with V and J called. Such tables lack part of the clones; where checked against another copy, unresolved V genes explain under half of the gap, and the rest is unexplained. From that table come the V and J calls and clone size; the DNA was used to work out D and trimming. Here the sample has some 160,000 clones; approximately 80% occur a single time. The ten top clones hold 7.5% to 10% of the sample.

The sequence came from a woman aged 80 or over with COVID-19, enrolled during active disease. The sample taken for sequencing was peripheral blood.

Here the CDR3 is given as CASSLSWGRKETQYF. The DNA sequence is given as TGTGCCAGCAGCTTGAGTTGGGGGCGGAAGGAGACCCAGTACTTC. The sequence joins TRBV7-3 to TRBJ2-5; TRBD1 might be the D gene, on 6 matching bases. The CDR3, from cysteine to phenylalanine, totals 15 residues. This entry keeps only the CDR3 DNA: 45 bases, framed from base 1. The germline V gene supplies CDR1 SGHTA and CDR2 FQGTGA. Between the V and J ends, shortened by 3 bases and 5 bases respectively, the junction contains 16 bases.